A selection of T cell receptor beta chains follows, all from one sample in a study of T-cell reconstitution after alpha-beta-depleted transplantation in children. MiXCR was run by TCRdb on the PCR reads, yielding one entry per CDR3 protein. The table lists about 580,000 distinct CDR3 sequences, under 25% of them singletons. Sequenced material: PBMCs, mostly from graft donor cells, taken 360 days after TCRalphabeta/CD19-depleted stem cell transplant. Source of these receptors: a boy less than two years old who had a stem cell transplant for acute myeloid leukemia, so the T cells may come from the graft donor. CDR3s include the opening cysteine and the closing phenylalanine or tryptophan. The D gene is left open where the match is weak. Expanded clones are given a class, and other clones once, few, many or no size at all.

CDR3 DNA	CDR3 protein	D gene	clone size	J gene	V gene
TGCAGTGCTAGAGATCATGACGCTAAAGGGAATGAGCAGTTCTTC	CSARDHDAKGNEQFF	.	many	TRBJ2-1	TRBV20-1
TGTGCCAGCAGCCAACCGGACGACCTCGGAGTGACCCAGTACTTC	CASSQPDDLGVTQYF	.	.	TRBJ2-5	TRBV5-6
TGTGCCAGCAGCCAGGACCATTCCGGACACAATGAGCAGTTCTTC	CASSQDHSGHNEQFF	.	.	TRBJ2-1	TRBV7-7
TGCGCCAGCAGACAAGATGGCTCCTACGAGCAGTACTTC	CASRQDGSYEQYF	.	many	TRBJ2-7	TRBV5-1
TGTGCCAGCAGCAAACTGGCATATTTCACAGATACGCAGTATTTT	CASSKLAYFTDTQYF	.	few	TRBJ2-3	TRBV21-1
TGTGCCAGCAGCCCGGTTAGCAATCAGCCCCAGCATTTT	CASSPVSNQPQHF	.	few	TRBJ1-5	TRBV7-2
TGTGCCAGCAGGTCCGGGACAGGGGGCTACGAGCAGTACTTC	CASRSGTGGYEQYF	TRBD1	few	TRBJ2-7	TRBV5-5
TGTGCCAGCAGTTACGGGCAGGGTAATGAGCAGTTCTTC	CASSYGQGNEQFF	.	many	TRBJ2-1	TRBV6-5
TGTGCCATCAGTGAGGGTGGCAGCCAAGAGACCCAGTACTTC	CAISEGGSQETQYF	.	.	TRBJ2-5	TRBV10-3
TGCGCCAGCAGCGGAGGGACAGTGGTGCTTACCGGGGAGCTGTTTTTT	CASSGGTVVLTGELFF	.	.	TRBJ2-2	TRBV5-1
TGCAGTGCCACGGGGGATGTGGCCGGGGAGCTGTTTTTT	CSATGDVAGELFF	.	.	TRBJ2-2	TRBV20-1
TGCAGTGCCCCTACTAGGGGGACAGTTTCTAACTATGGCTACACCTTC	CSAPTRGTVSNYGYTF	TRBD1	.	TRBJ1-2	TRBV20-1
TGTGCCAGCAGCCCCCCGGAGGGAGGAGAGACCCAGTACTTC	CASSPPEGGETQYF	.	.	TRBJ2-5	TRBV11-2
TGTGCCAGCAGTTACGGGACAGGGACCTACGAGCAGTACTTC	CASSYGTGTYEQYF	TRBD1	few	TRBJ2-7	TRBV6-5
TGCAGTGCTAGAGATAAAAAGGAGGGCTATGGCTACACCTTC	CSARDKKEGYGYTF	.	few	TRBJ1-2	TRBV20-1
TGTGCCAGCAGGCCGGGGGCGTCAGACTATGGCTACACCTTC	CASRPGASDYGYTF	.	many	TRBJ1-2	TRBV11-2
TGTGCCAGCCTTGGTGACGGGCCGTCAATCTCCAGCTCCTACAATGAGCAGTTCTTC	CASLGDGPSISSSYNEQFF	.	many	TRBJ2-1	TRBV6-4
TGTGCCAGCAGCCCCTTGGGACAGGGGCACGAGCAGTACTTC	CASSPLGQGHEQYF	TRBD1	few	TRBJ2-7	TRBV12-3/TRBV12-4
TGCAGCGTTGAAAGGCGGGGGAACAATGAGCAGTTCTTC	CSVERRGNNEQFF	TRBD2	.	TRBJ2-1	TRBV29-1
TGTGCCAGCAGTGAACGACAGTCCCCCTACGAGCAGTACTTC	CASSERQSPYEQYF	.	.	TRBJ2-7	TRBV25-1
TGTGCCAGCAGTCCACCACCTCGGACAGGGTGGACTGAAGCTTTCTTT	CASSPPPRTGWTEAFF	TRBD1	once	TRBJ1-1	TRBV28
TGTGCCAGCAGCTTATGGAGGGGTGGGGAAAAACTGTTTTTT	CASSLWRGGEKLFF	.	many	TRBJ1-4	TRBV7-2
TGTGCCAGCAGCCCCGCAGGGTTTCTGGCGAACACTGAAGCTTTCTTT	CASSPAGFLANTEAFF	.	.	TRBJ1-1	TRBV7-6
TGTGCCAGCAGTTTTGGCGGGGGAATATACGAGCAGTACTTC	CASSFGGGIYEQYF	TRBD2	few	TRBJ2-7	TRBV27
TGTGCCACCAGTTCCGGGACGCCCGAGCAGTACTTC	CATSSGTPEQYF	.	many	TRBJ2-7	TRBV24-1
TGCAGTGCTACCGGGACCGACCAAGAGACCCAGTACTTC	CSATGTDQETQYF	.	.	TRBJ2-5	TRBV20-1
TGTGCCAGCACCGAGGGGCCAGTGGGGACCCAGTACTTC	CASTEGPVGTQYF	.	few	TRBJ2-5	TRBV12-3/TRBV12-4
TGTGCCAGCAGTGGTCCCCTTCGGTATTTT	CASSGPLRYF	.	.	TRBJ2-3	TRBV6-2/TRBV6-3
TGTGCCAGCGGCTCTAGCGGGGCCACCACCGGGGAGCTGTTTTTT	CASGSSGATTGELFF	TRBD2	many	TRBJ2-2	TRBV12-3/TRBV12-4
TGTGCCAGCAGTCGCAACAGGGGGTACCAAGAGACCCAGTACTTC	CASSRNRGYQETQYF	TRBD1	few	TRBJ2-5	TRBV6-1
TGCAGCGTCGCCCTGGGAGGGCGGGTAGCTGAAGCTTTCTTT	CSVALGGRVAEAFF	.	few	TRBJ1-1	TRBV29-1
TGCAGTGCTCGGGACAGGCATTATGATACGCAGTATTTT	CSARDRHYDTQYF	TRBD1	few	TRBJ2-3	TRBV20-1
TGCAGTGCTAGAGTGGGACCGACGGGAGAGACCCAGTACTTC	CSARVGPTGETQYF	.	many	TRBJ2-5	TRBV20-1
TGTGCCAGCATCTTGGGAGGGACCACAGATACGCAGTATTTT	CASILGGTTDTQYF	TRBD2	many	TRBJ2-3	TRBV12-3/TRBV12-4
TGTGCCATCAGTGAGCCTAACAGGAGCCGGCAAGAGACCCAGTACTTC	CAISEPNRSRQETQYF	.	.	TRBJ2-5	TRBV10-3
TGCAGTGCTAGAGATACAGGGGGCAATCAGCCCCAGCATTTT	CSARDTGGNQPQHF	TRBD1	few	TRBJ1-5	TRBV20-1
TGTGCCAGCAGCTTAACCGATGCCTCCTACAATGAGCAGTTCTTC	CASSLTDASYNEQFF	.	few	TRBJ2-1	TRBV7-9
TGTGCCAGCAGTTTCGGGCAGGGGATGAACACTGAAGCTTTCTTT	CASSFGQGMNTEAFF	.	many	TRBJ1-1	TRBV12-3/TRBV12-4
TGCAGTGCTAGACAGGCAAAGAATGAAAAACTGTTTTTT	CSARQAKNEKLFF	.	many	TRBJ1-4	TRBV20-1
TGTGCCACCAGCAGTATCCCGCAAGGGAACACTGAAGCTTTCTTT	CATSSIPQGNTEAFF	.	.	TRBJ1-1	TRBV15
TGCAGCGTGCTTAGACCCATGAACACTGAAGCTTTCTTT	CSVLRPMNTEAFF	.	many	TRBJ1-1	TRBV29-1
TGCGCCAGCAGCTTGGGTAAAGGGGGCTTTGACATTCAGTACTTC	CASSLGKGGFDIQYF	TRBD1	.	TRBJ2-4	TRBV5-1
TGCAGTGCTAGGACGGCGGGGGAGAGCGGCACCATATATTTT	CSARTAGESGTIYF	.	.	TRBJ1-3	TRBV20-1
TGCGCCAGCAGCTTGGCCGAAAACAGGGGAAGATACTTC	CASSLAENRGRYF	TRBD1	many	TRBJ2-4	TRBV5-1
TGCAGCGTTGCCCAGGGTCAGGGTAACGAGCAGTACTTC	CSVAQGQGNEQYF	.	many	TRBJ2-7	TRBV29-1
TGTGCCAGCAGCTATGGGGCCGGGGGTAGTTCCTACAATGAGCAGTTCTTC	CASSYGAGGSSYNEQFF	.	.	TRBJ2-1	TRBV7-3
TGTGCCAGCAAGACGAACGACGAGCAGTACTTC	CASKTNDEQYF	.	.	TRBJ2-7	TRBV7-8
TGTGCCAGCAGGGACGGGACAACTCAAGAGACCCAGTACTTC	CASRDGTTQETQYF	.	.	TRBJ2-5	TRBV7-9
TGCGCCAGCAGGGGAGGGTTTGAAGCTTTCTTT	CASRGGFEAFF	.	.	TRBJ1-1	TRBV5-1
TGCAGTGCTAGTGGGGGTGGACAAGACAGAGGGGGCCCCTACGAGCAGTACTTC	CSASGGGQDRGGPYEQYF	TRBD1	many	TRBJ2-7	TRBV20-1
TGCGCCAGCAGCAAGCGACAGGGGGGAACCACACAAGAGACCCAGTACTTC	CASSKRQGGTTQETQYF	TRBD1	.	TRBJ2-5	TRBV5-1
TGTGCCAGCAGCCAAGATCGGCTTCTTAACAATGAGCAGTTCTTC	CASSQDRLLNNEQFF	.	few	TRBJ2-1	TRBV4-2
TGCAGCGTCCTCGTTGAGGGCAATCAGCCCCAGCATTTT	CSVLVEGNQPQHF	.	.	TRBJ1-5	TRBV29-1